This record looks at one TCR beta chain sequence and its context. Antigen specificity is unknown. The record originates from a study of long-term antiretroviral therapy in people with HIV. Study context: Some samples came about a decade before the 2015 immediate-ART recommendation, and these were the earliest. Study results and limitations: Blood was collected between about 2003 and 2017, possibly under older ART regimens.

Investigators performed immunoSEQ version v3.0 at survey level. Sequencing was designed to cover roughly 40,000-55,000 T-cell genomes in each sample. Clones were read by immunoSEQ multiplex PCR, and TCRdb kept only the in-frame ones, dropping some. This table holds roughly 30,000 clones, 80% to 90% found once. CDR1 is MGHRA and CDR2 is YSYEKL in the germline V gene. With 3 bases removed from V and 5 bases from J, the gap between germline ends came to 16 bases. This CDR3 has 15 residues. This clonotype was sampled from a man between 18 and 29 years old with HIV. The sample in question was unsorted PBMCs, obtained 0.8 years before starting antiretroviral therapy. This chain connects TRBV4-1 to TRBJ2-5; the D is unclear. The CDR3 here is CASSQGPAVGETQYF. Written as DNA, the CDR3 is TGCGCCAGCAGCCAGGGTCCCGCAGTCGGGGAGACCCAGTACTTC.